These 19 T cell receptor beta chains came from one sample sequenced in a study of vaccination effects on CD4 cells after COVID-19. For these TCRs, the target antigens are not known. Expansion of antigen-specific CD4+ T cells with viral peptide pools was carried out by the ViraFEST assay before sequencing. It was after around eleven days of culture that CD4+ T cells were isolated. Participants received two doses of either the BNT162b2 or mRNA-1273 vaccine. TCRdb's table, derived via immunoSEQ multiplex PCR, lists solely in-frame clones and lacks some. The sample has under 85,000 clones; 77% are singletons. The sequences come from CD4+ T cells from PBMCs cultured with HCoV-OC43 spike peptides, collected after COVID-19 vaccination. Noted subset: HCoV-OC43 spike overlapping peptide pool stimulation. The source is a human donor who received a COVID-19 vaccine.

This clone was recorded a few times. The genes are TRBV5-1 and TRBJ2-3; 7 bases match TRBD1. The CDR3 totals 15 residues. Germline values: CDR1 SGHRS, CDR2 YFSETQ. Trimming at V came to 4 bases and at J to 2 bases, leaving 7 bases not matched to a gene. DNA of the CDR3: TGCGCCAGCAGCGTGCAGACAGGGTTCACAGATACGCAGTATTTT. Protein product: CASSVQTGFTDTQYF.

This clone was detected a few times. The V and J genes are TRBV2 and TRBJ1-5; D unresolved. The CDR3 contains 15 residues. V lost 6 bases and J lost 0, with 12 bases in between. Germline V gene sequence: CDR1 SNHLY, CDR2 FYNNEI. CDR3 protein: CASRPTGYSNQPQHF. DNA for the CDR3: TGTGCCAGCAGACCGACGGGATATAGCAATCAGCCCCAGCATTTT.

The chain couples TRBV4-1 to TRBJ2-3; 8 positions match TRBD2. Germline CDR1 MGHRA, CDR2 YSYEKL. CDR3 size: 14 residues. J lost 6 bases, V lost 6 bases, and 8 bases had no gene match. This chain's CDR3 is CASSRRGGLDTQYF. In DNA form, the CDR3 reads TGCGCCAGCAGTCGCCGGGGGGGCCTGGATACGCAGTATTTT.

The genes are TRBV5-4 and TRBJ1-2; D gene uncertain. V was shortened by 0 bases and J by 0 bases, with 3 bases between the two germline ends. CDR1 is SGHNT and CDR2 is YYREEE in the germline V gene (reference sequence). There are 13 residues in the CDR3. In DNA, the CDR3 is TGTGCCAGCAGCTTGGCAGCTAACTATGGCTACACCTTC. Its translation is CASSLAANYGYTF.

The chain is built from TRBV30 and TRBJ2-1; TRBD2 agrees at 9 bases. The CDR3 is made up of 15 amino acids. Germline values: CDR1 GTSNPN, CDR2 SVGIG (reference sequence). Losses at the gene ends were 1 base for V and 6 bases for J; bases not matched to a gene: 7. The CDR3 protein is CAWSGMLAGVNEQFF. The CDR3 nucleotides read TGTGCCTGGAGTGGGATGTTAGCGGGGGTCAATGAGCAGTTCTTC.

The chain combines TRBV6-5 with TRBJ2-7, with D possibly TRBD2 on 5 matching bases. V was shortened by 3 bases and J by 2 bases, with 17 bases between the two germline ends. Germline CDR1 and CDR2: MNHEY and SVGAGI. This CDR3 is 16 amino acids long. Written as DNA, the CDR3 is TGTGCCAGCAGTTATTCGAGCGGTCCCGGTGCCTACGAGCAGTACGTC. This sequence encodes CASSYSSGPGAYEQYV.

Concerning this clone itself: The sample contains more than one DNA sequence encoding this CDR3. The DNA for the CDR3 is TGTGCCAGCTCACCTCGGGCGGACTACGAGCAGTACGTC. This gives the protein CASSPRADYEQYV. This chain joins TRBV18 and TRBJ2-7, with unresolved D. Germline V gene data show CDR1 as KGHSH and CDR2 as LQKENI. The CDR3 is 13 residues long. V was trimmed by 3 bases and J by 3 bases, leaving 9 bases between them.

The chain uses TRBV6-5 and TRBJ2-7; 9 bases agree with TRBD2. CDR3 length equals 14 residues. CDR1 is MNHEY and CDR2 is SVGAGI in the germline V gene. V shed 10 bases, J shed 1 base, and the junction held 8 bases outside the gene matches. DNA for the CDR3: TGTGCCATCGCTAGCGGGGCCCCGTCCTACGAGCAGTACGTC. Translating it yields CAIASGAPSYEQYV.

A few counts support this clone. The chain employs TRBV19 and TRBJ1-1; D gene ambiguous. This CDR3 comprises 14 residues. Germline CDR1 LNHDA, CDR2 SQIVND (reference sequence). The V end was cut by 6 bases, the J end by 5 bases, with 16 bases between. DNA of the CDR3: TGTGCCAGTAGCCCTCTCGGCTTGGGGACTGAAGCTTTCTTT. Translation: CASSPLGLGTEAFF.

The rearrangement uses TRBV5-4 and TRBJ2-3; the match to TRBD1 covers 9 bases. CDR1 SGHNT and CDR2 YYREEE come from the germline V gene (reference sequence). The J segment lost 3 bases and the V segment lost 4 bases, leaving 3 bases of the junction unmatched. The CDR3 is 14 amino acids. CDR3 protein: CASSPDRGTDTQYF. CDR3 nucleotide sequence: TGTGCCAGCAGCCCGGACAGGGGAACAGATACGCAGTATTTT.

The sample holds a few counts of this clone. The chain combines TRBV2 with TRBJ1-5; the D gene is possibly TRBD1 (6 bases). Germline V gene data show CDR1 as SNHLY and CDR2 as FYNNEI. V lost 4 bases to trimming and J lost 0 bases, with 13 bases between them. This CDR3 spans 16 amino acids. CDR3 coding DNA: TGTGCCAGCAGTGTAGGGGGGAGACTTAGCAATCAGCCCCAGCATTTT. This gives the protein CASSVGGRLSNQPQHF. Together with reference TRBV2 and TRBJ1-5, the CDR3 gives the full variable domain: EPEVTQTPSHQVTQMGQEVILRCVPISNHLYFYWYRQILGQKVEFLVSFYNNEISEKSEIFDDQFSVERPDGSNFTLKIRSTKLEDSAMYFCASSVGGRLSNQPQHFGDGTRLSIL.

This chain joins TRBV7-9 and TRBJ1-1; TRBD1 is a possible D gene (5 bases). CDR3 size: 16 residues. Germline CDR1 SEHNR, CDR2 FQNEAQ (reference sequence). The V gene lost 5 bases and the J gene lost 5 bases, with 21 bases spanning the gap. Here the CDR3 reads CASSPQAGVRGTEAFF. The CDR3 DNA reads TGTGCCAGCAGCCCGCAGGCGGGGGTCCGAGGGACTGAAGCTTTCTTT.

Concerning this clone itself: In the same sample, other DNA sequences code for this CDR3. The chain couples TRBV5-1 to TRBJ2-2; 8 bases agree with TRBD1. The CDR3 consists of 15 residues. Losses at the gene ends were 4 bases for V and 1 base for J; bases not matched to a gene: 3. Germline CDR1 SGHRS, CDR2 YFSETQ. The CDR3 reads CASSPGTGNTGELFF. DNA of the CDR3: TGCGCCAGCAGCCCCGGGACAGGGAACACCGGGGAGCTGTTTTTT.

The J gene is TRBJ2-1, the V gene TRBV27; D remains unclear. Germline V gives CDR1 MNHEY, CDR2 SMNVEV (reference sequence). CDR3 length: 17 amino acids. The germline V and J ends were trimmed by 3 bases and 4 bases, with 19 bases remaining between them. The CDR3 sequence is CASSFKRFTPFYNEQFF. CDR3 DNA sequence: TGTGCCAGCAGTTTTAAACGGTTTACTCCATTTTACAATGAGCAGTTCTTC.

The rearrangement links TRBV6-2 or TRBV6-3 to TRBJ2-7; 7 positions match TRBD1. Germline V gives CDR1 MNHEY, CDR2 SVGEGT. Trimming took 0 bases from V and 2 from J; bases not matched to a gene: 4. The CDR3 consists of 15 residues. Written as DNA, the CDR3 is TGTGCCAGCAGTTACTCGACGGGACAGCCCTACGAGCAGTACGTC. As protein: CASSYSTGQPYEQYV.

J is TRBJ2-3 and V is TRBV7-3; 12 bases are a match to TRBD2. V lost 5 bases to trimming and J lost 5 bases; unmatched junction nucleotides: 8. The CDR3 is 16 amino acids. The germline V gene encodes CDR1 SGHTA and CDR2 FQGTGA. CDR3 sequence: CASSQPGLAGLDTQYF. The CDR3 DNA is TGTGCCAGCAGCCAACCGGGACTAGCGGGTTTAGATACGCAGTATTTT.

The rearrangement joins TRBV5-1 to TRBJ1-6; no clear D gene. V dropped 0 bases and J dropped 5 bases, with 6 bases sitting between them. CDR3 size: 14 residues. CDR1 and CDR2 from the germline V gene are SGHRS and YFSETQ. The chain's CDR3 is CASSLGRDNSPLHF. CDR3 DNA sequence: TGCGCCAGCAGCTTGGGAAGGGATAATTCACCCCTCCACTTT.

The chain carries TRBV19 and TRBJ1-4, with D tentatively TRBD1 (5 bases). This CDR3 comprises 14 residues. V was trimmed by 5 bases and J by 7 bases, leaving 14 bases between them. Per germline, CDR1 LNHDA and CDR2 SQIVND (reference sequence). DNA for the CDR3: TGTGCCAGTAGTCTGGCGGGACGGAGTGAAAAACTGTTTTTT. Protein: CASSLAGRSEKLFF.

CDR3 amino acids: CASSYSAAGEKLFF. The CDR3 DNA sequence: TGTGCCAGCAGTTACTCGGCAGCTGGTGAAAAACTGTTTTTT. J is TRBJ1-4 and V is TRBV6-5; no reliable D call. The CDR3 sequence is 14 residues long. V shed 0 bases and J shed 7 bases, with 9 bases lying between them. Germline CDR1 is MNHEY and CDR2 is SVGAGI.